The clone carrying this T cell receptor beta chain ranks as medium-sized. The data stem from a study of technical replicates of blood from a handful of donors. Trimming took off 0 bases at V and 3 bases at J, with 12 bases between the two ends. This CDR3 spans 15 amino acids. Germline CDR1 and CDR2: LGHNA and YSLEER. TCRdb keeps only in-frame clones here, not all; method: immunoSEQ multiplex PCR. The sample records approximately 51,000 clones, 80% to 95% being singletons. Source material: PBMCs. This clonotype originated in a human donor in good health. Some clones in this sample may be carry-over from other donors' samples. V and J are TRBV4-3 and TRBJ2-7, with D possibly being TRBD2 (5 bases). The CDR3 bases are TGCGCCAGCAGCCAAGATATTACGGGAAACTACGAGCAGTACTTC. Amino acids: CASSQDITGNYEQYF.